This paragraph reports one TCR beta chain. The length of the CDR3 is 13 residues. With 5 bases clipped from V and 9 bases from J, the junction kept 9 bases outside the gene matches. The assay was immunoSEQ multiplex PCR, and TCRdb's table has in-frame clones only and misses some. The sample yields 190,000 or so clones, about three quarters seen once. The data are from a study of blood T cell repertoires in COVID-19. Study background: T cells, B-cell-depleted T cells, or PBMCs supplied cDNA or gDNA.

This sequence originates from a woman of 80 years or more with active or convalescent COVID-19. The sequencing sample was made of peripheral blood. The rearrangement joins TRBV12-3 or TRBV12-4 to TRBJ2-5; 7 nucleotides line up with TRBD1. In DNA form, the CDR3 reads TGTGCCAGCAGTCCCGAACAGGGGACGGCCCAGTACTTC. Protein sequence: CASSPEQGTAQYF.